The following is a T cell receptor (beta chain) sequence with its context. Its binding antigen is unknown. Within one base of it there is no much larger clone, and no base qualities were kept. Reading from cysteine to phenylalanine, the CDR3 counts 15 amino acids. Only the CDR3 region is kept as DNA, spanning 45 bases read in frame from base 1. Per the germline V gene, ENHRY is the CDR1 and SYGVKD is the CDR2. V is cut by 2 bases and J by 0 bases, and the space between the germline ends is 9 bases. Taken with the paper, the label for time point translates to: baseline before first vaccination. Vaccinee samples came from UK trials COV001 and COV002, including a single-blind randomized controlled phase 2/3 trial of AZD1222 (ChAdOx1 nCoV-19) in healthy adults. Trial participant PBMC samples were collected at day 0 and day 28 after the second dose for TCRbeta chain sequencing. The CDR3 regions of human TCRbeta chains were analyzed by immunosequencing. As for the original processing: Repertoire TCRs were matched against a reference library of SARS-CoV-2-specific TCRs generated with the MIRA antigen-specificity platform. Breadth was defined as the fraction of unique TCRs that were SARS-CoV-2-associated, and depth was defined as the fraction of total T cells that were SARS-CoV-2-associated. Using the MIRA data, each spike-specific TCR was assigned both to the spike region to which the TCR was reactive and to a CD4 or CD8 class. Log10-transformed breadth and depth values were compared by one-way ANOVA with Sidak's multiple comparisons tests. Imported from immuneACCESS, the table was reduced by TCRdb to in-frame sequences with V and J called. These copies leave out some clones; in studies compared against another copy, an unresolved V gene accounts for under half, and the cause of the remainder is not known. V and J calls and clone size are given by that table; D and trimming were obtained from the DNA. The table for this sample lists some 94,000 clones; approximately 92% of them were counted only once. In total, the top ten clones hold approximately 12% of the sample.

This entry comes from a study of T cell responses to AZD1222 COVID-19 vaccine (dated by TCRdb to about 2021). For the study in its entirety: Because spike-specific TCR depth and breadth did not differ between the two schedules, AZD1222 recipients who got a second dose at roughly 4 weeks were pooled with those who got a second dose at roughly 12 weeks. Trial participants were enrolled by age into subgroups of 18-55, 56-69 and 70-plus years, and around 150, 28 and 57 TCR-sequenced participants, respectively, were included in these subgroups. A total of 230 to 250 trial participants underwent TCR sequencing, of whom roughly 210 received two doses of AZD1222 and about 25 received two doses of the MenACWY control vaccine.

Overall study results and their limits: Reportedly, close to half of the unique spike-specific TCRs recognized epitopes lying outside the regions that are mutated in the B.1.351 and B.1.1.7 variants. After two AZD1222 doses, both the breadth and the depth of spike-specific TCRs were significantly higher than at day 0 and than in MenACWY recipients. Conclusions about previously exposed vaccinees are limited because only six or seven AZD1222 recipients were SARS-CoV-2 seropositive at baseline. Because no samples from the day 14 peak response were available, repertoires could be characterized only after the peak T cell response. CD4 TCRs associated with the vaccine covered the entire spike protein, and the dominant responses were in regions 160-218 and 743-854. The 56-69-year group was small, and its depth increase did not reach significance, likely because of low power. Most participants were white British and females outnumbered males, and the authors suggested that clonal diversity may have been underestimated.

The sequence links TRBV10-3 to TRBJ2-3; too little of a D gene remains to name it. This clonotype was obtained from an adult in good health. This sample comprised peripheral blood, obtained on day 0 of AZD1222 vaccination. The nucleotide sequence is TGTGCCATCAGTGAGAGACTTATAAGCACAGATACGCAGTATTTT. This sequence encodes CAISERLISTDTQYF.